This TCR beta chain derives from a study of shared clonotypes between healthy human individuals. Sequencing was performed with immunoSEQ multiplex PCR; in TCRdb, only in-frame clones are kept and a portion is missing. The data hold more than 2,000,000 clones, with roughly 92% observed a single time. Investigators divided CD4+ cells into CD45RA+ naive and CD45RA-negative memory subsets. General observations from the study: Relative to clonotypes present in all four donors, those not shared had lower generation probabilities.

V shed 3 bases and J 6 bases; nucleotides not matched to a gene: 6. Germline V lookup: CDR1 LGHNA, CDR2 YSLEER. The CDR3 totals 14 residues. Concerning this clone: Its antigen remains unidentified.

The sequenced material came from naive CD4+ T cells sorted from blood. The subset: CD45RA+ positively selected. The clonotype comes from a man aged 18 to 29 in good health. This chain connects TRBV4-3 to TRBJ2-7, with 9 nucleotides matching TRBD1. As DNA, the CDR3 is TGCGCCAGCAGCCACCCGGGACAGGGTCTCGAGCAGTACTTC. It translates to CASSHPGQGLEQYF.